This T cell receptor beta chain was identified in a study of glioma-infiltrating T cells. This CDR3 region has 13 residues. Looked up from germline, CDR1 is SGHTA and CDR2 is FQGTGA. V lost 3 bases, J lost 3 bases, and 8 bases lay in between. Amplification of TCR alpha and beta CDR3 regions from RNA used iRepertoire nested multiplex PCR. MiXCR, run by TCRdb on the multiplex PCR reads, gives a single entry per CDR3 protein. The sample has approximately 12,000 distinct CDR3 sequences, around 27% seen once. Regarding the study as a whole: Tissue-blood divergence was below expectation in non-neoplastic patients, above in gliomas.

This clonotype has more than one count but fewer than ten. Its cognate antigen is unknown. Source material: glioma tissue, nonneoplastic brain tissue, or PBMCs (not recorded which). The sequence derives from a human donor with low-grade glioma or glioblastoma, undergoing nonglioma brain surgery, or in good health (not recorded which). The V call is TRBV7-3, the J call TRBJ2-5; D uncertain. CDR3 nucleotide sequence: TGTGCCAGCAGCTTGGTGGTGGAAGAGACCCAGTACTTC. Residues: CASSLVVEETQYF.